This TCR beta chain emerged from a study of regulatory T cells in long-lasting Graves disease. This clonotype has only a few counts. Specified time point: persistent/refractory GD, antithyroid drugs over 5 years with positive TRAb. PBMC RNA was the source of the TCR library. According to the study, TCR beta libraries were built with iRepertoire HTBI primers and CDR3-region Arm-PCR. TCRdb reprocessed the multiplex PCR reads with MiXCR, giving one entry per CDR3 protein. Among 650,000 to 850,000 distinct CDR3 sequences listed, 25% to 35% were seen once. Material: peripheral blood mononuclear cells (PBMCs), obtained when the disease was refractory, from a patient treated with antithyroid drugs. The source of this sequence is a female donor with Graves disease.

CDR3 DNA sequence: TGTGCCAGCAGCAGCGAGGGCCCGGCAGGTGGACTGTTTTTT. Translation gives CASSSEGPAGGLFF. This chain joins TRBV7-9 and TRBJ1-4; D call uncertain. The CDR3 length is 14 residues. Per the germline V gene, CDR1 is SEHNR and CDR2 is FQNEAQ (reference sequence). V was shortened by 5 bases and J by 13 bases, with 20 bases between the two germline ends.